The following is a T cell receptor beta chain sequence with its context. This sample was included in a study of PD-L1 blockade in urothelial cancer. Study in general: T cells were recovered from blood samples at a median of around 140,000.

V lost 11 bases, J lost 0 bases, and 7 bases stayed unmatched. The CDR3 sequence is 13 residues long. Germline V gene lookup returns CDR1 MNHNS and CDR2 SASEGT. Synthetic spike-ins, TCR analog templates, were added into each PCR. Clones were read by immunoSEQ multiplex PCR, and TCRdb kept only the in-frame ones, dropping some. The table includes over 75,000 clones, about 89% detected once. The time point was: pretreatment peripheral blood. Each individual provided 1 to 8 samples (taken pretreatment and on-treatment). This chain links TRBV6-1 with TRBJ2-7; the match to TRBD1 covers 7 bases. Source: PBMCs, taken around atezolizumab (anti-PD-L1) treatment. This clonotype was sampled from a woman of 80 years or more with urothelial cancer. The CDR3 nucleotides are TGTGCCCACAGGCAGGGGGTCTCCTACGAGCAGTACTTC. Residues: CAHRQGVSYEQYF.